The rows below give T cell receptor beta chains drawn from one sample of a study of blood T cell repertoires in COVID-19. The protocol was immunoSEQ multiplex PCR, while the TCRdb copy is restricted to in-frame clones and leaves out a portion. The sample has around 100,000 clones; approximately 74% are singletons. Sample: peripheral blood. The receptors stem from a man aged 65 to 79 with COVID-19, enrolled during active disease. Both conserved end residues are part of each CDR3. A D gene is named only where the DNA matches it firmly. The size of a clone is reported for some rows only, either as once, few or many, or as a class for expanded clones.

V: TRBV28; J: TRBJ1-2; D: TRBD1; size: .; CDR3: CASSLFGQGADGYTF; DNA: TGTGCCAGCAGTTTATTTGGACAGGGAGCGGATGGCTACACCTTC
V: TRBV5-1; J: TRBJ2-7; D: .; size: .; CDR3: CASRFLRGSVDLSGEQYF; DNA: TGCGCCAGCAGATTCTTACGAGGGAGTGTCGACCTATCGGGCGAGCAGTACTTC
V: TRBV18; J: TRBJ2-3; D: TRBD2; size: .; CDR3: CASSSGLAGPDTQYF; DNA: TGTGCCAGCTCATCCGGACTAGCGGGACCAGATACGCAGTATTTT
V: TRBV9; J: TRBJ2-7; D: TRBD1; size: .; CDR3: CASSPRVGSGTGYHEQYF; DNA: TGTGCCAGCAGCCCCCGGGTGGGGAGCGGGACAGGGTACCACGAGCAGTACTTC
V: TRBV15; J: TRBJ1-2; D: TRBD1; size: .; CDR3: CATSRGLTGGYGYTF; DNA: TGTGCCACCAGCAGAGGATTGACAGGGGGCTATGGCTACACCTTC
V: TRBV5-6; J: TRBJ1-1; D: TRBD1; size: once; CDR3: CASTGQGLNTEAFF; DNA: TGTGCCAGCACGGGACAGGGACTGAACACTGAAGCTTTCTTT
V: TRBV2; J: TRBJ2-1; D: .; size: .; CDR3: CASSEALGVNEQFF; DNA: TGTGCCAGCAGTGAAGCGCTTGGAGTAAATGAGCAGTTCTTC
V: TRBV5-1; J: TRBJ1-3; D: TRBD1; size: once; CDR3: CASSLAYSGTAFSGNTIYF; DNA: TGCGCCAGCAGCTTGGCCTATTCTGGGACAGCCTTCTCTGGAAACACCATATATTTT
V: TRBV21-1; J: TRBJ1-6; D: .; size: once; CDR3: CASSNSQDRNSPLHF; DNA: TGTGCCAGCAGCAATTCGCAGGATCGGAATTCACCCCTCCACTTT
V: TRBV28; J: TRBJ1-5; D: .; size: .; CDR3: CASTWGTRNQPQHF; DNA: TGTGCCAGCACCTGGGGGACAAGAAATCAGCCCCAGCATTTT
V: TRBV5-1; J: TRBJ1-4; D: TRBD1; size: .; CDR3: CASSLVPGGEKLFF; DNA: TGCGCCAGCAGCTTGGTTCCAGGGGGGGAAAAACTGTTTTTT
V: TRBV3-1/TRBV3-2; J: TRBJ2-3; D: .; size: .; CDR3: CASSQVLSTSTDTQYF; DNA: TGTGCCAGCAGCCAAGTGCTGTCGACTAGCACAGATACGCAGTATTTT
V: TRBV7-3; J: TRBJ2-2; D: TRBD1; size: few; CDR3: CASSQGQPTGELFF; DNA: TGTGCCAGCAGCCAGGGACAGCCCACCGGGGAGCTGTTTTTT